What follows describes a single T cell receptor beta chain. This sample is part of a study of OX40 agonist ivuxolimab in advanced cancers. Only in-frame clones appear in the TCRdb table, and some are missing; sequencing was by immunoSEQ multiplex PCR. The table records 83,000 or so clones, less than 85% of them present only once. The trim removed 4 bases at V and 7 bases at J, leaving 7 bases unmatched. The CDR3 totals 14 residues. In germline, CDR1 is SGHKS, CDR2 YYEKEE (reference sequence). This TCR was sampled from an adult with an advanced solid tumor such as melanoma, head and neck, liver or kidney cancer. The source was CD4+ or CD8+ T cells sorted from blood, collected in a trial of the OX40 agonist ivuxolimab. The chain recombines TRBV5-5 with TRBJ2-7, with 11 bases lining up with TRBD2. CDR3 bases: TGTGCCAGCAGCGGGGGACTAGCGGTCTGGGAGCAGTACTTC. Its protein is CASSGGLAVWEQYF.